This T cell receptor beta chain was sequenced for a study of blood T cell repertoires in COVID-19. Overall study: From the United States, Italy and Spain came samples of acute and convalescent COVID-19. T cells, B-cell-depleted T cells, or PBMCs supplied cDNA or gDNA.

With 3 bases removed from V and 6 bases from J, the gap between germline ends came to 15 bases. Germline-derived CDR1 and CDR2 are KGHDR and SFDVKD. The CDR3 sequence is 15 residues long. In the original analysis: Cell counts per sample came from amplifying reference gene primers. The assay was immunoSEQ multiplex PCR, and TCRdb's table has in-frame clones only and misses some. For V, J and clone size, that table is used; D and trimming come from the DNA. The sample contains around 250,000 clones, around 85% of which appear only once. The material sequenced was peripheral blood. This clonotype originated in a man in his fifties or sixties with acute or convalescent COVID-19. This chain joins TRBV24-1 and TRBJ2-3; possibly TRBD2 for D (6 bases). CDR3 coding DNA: TGTGCCACCAGTGATACGGGACTCCTACCGGATACGCAGTATTTT. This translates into CATSDTGLLPDTQYF.